Presented here are 23 T cell receptor beta chains from one specimen sequenced in a study of blood T cells in healthy people across ages. Through a sample-barcoded 5' primer and a J-beta primer mix, a second PCR was run for roughly 7 to 12 cycles. TCRdb re-called the 5' RACE reads with MiXCR, one entry per CDR3 protein. The table lists about a million distinct CDR3 sequences, about 51% of them singletons. The sample comprised blood. These receptors originate from an older woman in good health.

This clonotype was recorded a few times. The chain uses TRBV29-1 and TRBJ2-2; 8 nucleotides line up with TRBD1. The CDR3 totals 14 residues. Losses at the gene ends were 6 bases for V and 3 bases for J; bases not matched to a gene: 6. Germline CDR1 reads SQVTM; CDR2 reads ANQGSEA. This chain's CDR3 is CSVSLTGDTGELFF. DNA for the CDR3: TGCAGCGTCTCTTTGACAGGGGACACCGGGGAGCTGTTTTTT.

This clonotype was counted ten times or more. The J gene is TRBJ2-5, the V gene TRBV5-6; D is possibly TRBD1 or TRBD2 (6 bases each). Trimming took off 5 bases at V and 4 bases at J, with 18 bases between the two ends. CDR1 is SGHDT and CDR2 is YYEEEE in the germline V gene. CDR3 length: 15 residues. CDR3 coding DNA: TGTGCCAGCAGGTCCGGGGGCGGATGGTTAGAGACCCAGTACTTC. Protein product: CASRSGGGWLETQYF.

The chain is built from TRBV4-2 and TRBJ2-3; D could derive from TRBD1 or TRBD2 (5 bases each). The CDR3 extends over 16 amino acids. Germline loops: CDR1 LGHNA, CDR2 YNFKEQ. Trimming took 3 bases from V and 1 from J, leaving 14 bases between them. For the CDR3, the DNA is TGTGCCAGCAGCCAGGGGCGGATGGGGGGCACAGATACGCAGTATTTT. This gives the protein CASSQGRMGGTDTQYF.

The chain joins TRBV10-2 to TRBJ2-1; TRBD2 matches 10 bases. The germline V gene has CDR1 WSHSY and CDR2 SAAADI. CDR3 length: 16 amino acids. Trimming took 7 bases from V and 5 from J; bases not matched to a gene: 11. The CDR3 coding sequence is TGCGCCAGCATTTCATTGGGACTAGCGCTTCACAATGAGCAGTTCTTC. The encoded protein is CASISLGLALHNEQFF.

This clonotype has more than one count but fewer than ten. The chain is built from TRBV6-1 and TRBJ2-5, with D perhaps matching TRBD1 or TRBD2 (6 bases each). The germline gives CDR1 MNHNS, CDR2 SASEGT. The length of the CDR3 is 14 residues. The V end was cut by 8 bases, the J end by 2 bases, with 15 bases between. In DNA, the CDR3 is TGTGCCAGCGGGCTTGGGGGGCGACAAGAGACCCAGTACTTC. Its protein is CASGLGGRQETQYF.

This chain connects TRBV29-1 to TRBJ2-7; possible D gene TRBD1, 6 bases. The CDR3 length is 14 residues. Germline V CDR1 and CDR2: SQVTM, ANQGSEA. Trimming took 3 bases from V and 7 from J, leaving 19 bases between them. CDR3: CSVDRGTAYNEQYF. The CDR3 DNA sequence: TGCAGCGTTGACAGGGGTACCGCCTACAATGAGCAGTACTTC.

This chain connects TRBV29-1 to TRBJ2-7; TRBD2 might be the D (5 bases). CDR1 is SQVTM, CDR2 ANQGSEA, per germline. Trimming stripped 7 bases from V and 4 bases from J, with 26 bases between. This CDR3 region has 16 residues. The CDR3 nucleotides are TGCAGCGCCCGCACCCCCTGGTCCGGGGAAAGGTACGAGCAGTACTTC. Translation gives CSARTPWSGERYEQYF.

The chain combines TRBV20-1 with TRBJ2-5, with TRBD2 identical over 9 bases. The J segment lost 5 bases and the V segment lost 1 base, leaving 17 bases of the junction unmatched. This CDR3 comprises 18 residues. Germline values: CDR1 DFQATT, CDR2 SNEGSKA (reference sequence). The DNA for the CDR3 is TGCAGTGCTAGAGGGCCCGGAGGTAGCGGGGGTGAGATCGAGACCCAGTACTTC. Its translation: CSARGPGGSGGEIETQYF.

The chain links TRBV7-9 to TRBJ2-7, with D perhaps TRBD1 (6 bases). Germline CDR1 is SEHNR and CDR2 is FQNEAQ (reference sequence). The ends were cut back, 11 bases at V and 7 bases at J, with 27 bases in the middle. CDR3 size: 15 residues. The CDR3 DNA reads as TGTGCCGGATCCTCGGCAGGGGACCTAGGCCGGGAGCAGTACTTC. Its protein product is CAGSSAGDLGREQYF.

V usage is TRBV2 and J usage is TRBJ1-5, with D possibly TRBD1 on 6 matching bases. The germline gives CDR1 SNHLY, CDR2 FYNNEI. With 2 bases removed from V and 2 bases from J, the gap between germline ends came to 13 bases. There are 16 residues in the CDR3. CDR3 nucleotides: TGTGCCAGCAGTGAATACGTTGCAGGGGGCAATCAGCCCCAGCATTTT. Translated, it gives CASSEYVAGGNQPQHF.

The chain recombines TRBV12-3 or TRBV12-4 with TRBJ1-1; 7 bases match TRBD1. This CDR3 comprises 14 residues. Trimming took 6 bases from V and 0 from J; bases not matched to a gene: 4. CDR3 coding DNA: TGTGCCAGCAGACTAGGACAGGTGAACACTGAAGCTTTCTTT. It translates to CASRLGQVNTEAFF.

Comment on this clonotype: At one of its ends the junction is not consistent with the germline gene, which may arise from a read error. The chain is built from TRBV2 and TRBJ2-1, with 7 bases matching TRBD2. CDR1 is SNHLY, CDR2 FYNNEI, per germline. The CDR3 runs 15 residues. The chain's CDR3 is CASTETRGSYNEQFF. The CDR3 bases are TGTGCCAGCACTGAAACCCGCGGGAGCTACAATGAGCAGTTCTTC.

J is TRBJ2-3 and V is TRBV27; 7 nucleotides align to TRBD2. Germline CDR1 and CDR2: MNHEY and SMNVEV (reference sequence). J was trimmed by 5 bases and V by 0 bases; bases with no gene match: 11. The CDR3 contains 17 residues. The CDR3 sequence: CASSLSMLAEGLDTQYF. The DNA of the CDR3 is TGTGCCAGCAGTTTATCGATGCTAGCGGAGGGCCTAGATACGCAGTATTTT.

V usage is TRBV10-3 and J usage is TRBJ2-3; D might be TRBD2 (5 bases). CDR3 size: 11 residues. Germline CDR1 and CDR2: ENHRY and SYGVKD. Trimming removed 8 bases at V and 4 bases at J, with 7 bases between. Here the CDR3 reads CAIGSSDTQYF. CDR3 nucleotides: TGTGCCATCGGGAGTTCAGATACGCAGTATTTT.

This clonotype was counted many times. The chain combines TRBV9 with TRBJ1-2; TRBD1 aligns across 8 bases. This CDR3 comprises 15 residues. Unmatched junction bases numbered 11, after V lost 4 bases and J lost 6 bases. The germline V gene has CDR1 SGDLS and CDR2 YYNGEE. The CDR3 DNA is TGTGCCAGCAGCTCCCGGGCAGGGGGCATCGATGGCTACACCTTC. Its translation is CASSSRAGGIDGYTF.

V usage is TRBV20-1 and J usage is TRBJ2-7; maybe TRBD1 (6 bases). Looked up from germline, CDR1 is DFQATT and CDR2 is SNEGSKA (reference sequence). With 6 bases removed from V and 3 bases from J, the gap between germline ends came to 12 bases. This CDR3 is built from 12 residues. The chain's CDR3 is CSADGQNYEQYF. In DNA form, the CDR3 reads TGCAGTGCGGACGGACAGAACTACGAGCAGTACTTC.

The genes are TRBV6-2 or TRBV6-3 and TRBJ1-5, with D tentatively TRBD1 (5 bases). This CDR3 comprises 19 residues. V was trimmed by 6 bases and J by 0 bases, leaving 24 bases between them. Germline CDR1 is MNHEY and CDR2 is SVGEGT. The CDR3 protein is CASRAPGPKNDYSNQPQHF. The CDR3, as DNA: TGTGCCAGCAGGGCCCCGGGACCTAAGAATGACTATAGCAATCAGCCCCAGCATTTT.

The chain recombines TRBV19 with TRBJ2-5, with 10 positions matching TRBD1. The last part of the DNA fits TRBJ2-7 better; the J call may be wrong. In germline, CDR1 is LNHDA, CDR2 SQIVND (reference sequence). The CDR3 length is 15 residues. CDR3 DNA sequence: TGTGCCAGTAGTATCGGGGACAGGGGTCCCTACGAGCAGTACTTC. It translates to CASSIGDRGPYEQYF.

V and J are TRBV19 and TRBJ2-1; D is possibly TRBD1 or TRBD2 (5 bases each). This CDR3 is built from 15 residues. Germline V gene sequence: CDR1 LNHDA, CDR2 SQIVND (reference sequence). The V end was cut by 6 bases, the J end by 7 bases, with 19 bases between. CDR3 residues: CASRGERLALNEQFF. The DNA of the CDR3 is TGTGCCAGTAGGGGGGAGAGGCTAGCTTTGAATGAGCAGTTCTTC.

The gene calls are TRBV6-1 and TRBJ2-7, with 7 bases fitting TRBD2. The CDR3 sequence is 15 residues long. The V gene's germline CDR1 is MNHNS and CDR2 SASEGT. Trimming took 6 bases from V and 1 from J; bases not matched to a gene: 9. CDR3 bases: TGTGCCAGCAGGGACGGGGGGAGCGGATCCTACGAGCAGTACTTC. Protein: CASRDGGSGSYEQYF.

V gene TRBV4-1 combines with J gene TRBJ2-4; D may be TRBD2 (5 bases). Deletions cut 4 bases from V and 8 bases from J, with 18 bases between. The CDR3 has 15 residues. Germline CDR1 and CDR2: MGHRA and YSYEKL. CDR3 nucleotides: TGCGCCAGCAGCCTCCCTCGGGAAGGGATCGACATTCAGTACTTC. This codes for CASSLPREGIDIQYF.

The V call is TRBV11-2, the J call TRBJ1-1; perhaps TRBD1 as D (6 bases). CDR3 length: 12 amino acids. V was cut by 3 bases and J by 11 bases, with 13 bases left in between. Germline V gene lookup returns CDR1 SGHAT and CDR2 FQNNGV. The CDR3 nucleotides read TGTGCCAGCAGCTTGGCAAACAGGGCGGCTTTCTTT. Amino acids: CASSLANRAAFF.

The rearrangement links TRBV29-1 to TRBJ2-1, with D possibly matching TRBD1 (6 bases). Trimming took 5 bases from V and 8 from J, leaving 7 bases between them. This CDR3 comprises 10 residues. Germline lookup yields CDR1 SQVTM and CDR2 ANQGSEA. CDR3 protein: CSVSGDEQFF. Written as DNA, the CDR3 is TGCAGCGTTTCAGGGGATGAGCAGTTCTTC.